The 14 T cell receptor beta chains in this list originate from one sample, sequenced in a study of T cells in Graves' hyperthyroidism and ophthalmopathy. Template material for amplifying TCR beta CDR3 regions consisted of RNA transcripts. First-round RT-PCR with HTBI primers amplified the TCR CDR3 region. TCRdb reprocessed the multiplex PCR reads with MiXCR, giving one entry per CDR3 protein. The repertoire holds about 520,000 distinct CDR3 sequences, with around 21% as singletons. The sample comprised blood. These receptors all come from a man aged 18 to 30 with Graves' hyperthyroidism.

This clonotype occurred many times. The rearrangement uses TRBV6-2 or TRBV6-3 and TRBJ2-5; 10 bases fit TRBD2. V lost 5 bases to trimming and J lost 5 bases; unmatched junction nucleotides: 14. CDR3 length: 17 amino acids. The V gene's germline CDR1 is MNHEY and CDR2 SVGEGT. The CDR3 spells CASSPVSGGAGGETQYF. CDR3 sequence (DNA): TGTGCCAGCAGTCCCGTAAGCGGGGGGGCCGGCGGTGAGACCCAGTACTTC.

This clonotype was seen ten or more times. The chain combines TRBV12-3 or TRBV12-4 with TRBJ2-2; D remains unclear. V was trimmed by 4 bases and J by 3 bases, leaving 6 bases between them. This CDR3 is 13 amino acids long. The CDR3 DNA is TGTGCCAGCAGTTACCCACACACCGGGGAGCTGTTTTTT. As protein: CASSYPHTGELFF.

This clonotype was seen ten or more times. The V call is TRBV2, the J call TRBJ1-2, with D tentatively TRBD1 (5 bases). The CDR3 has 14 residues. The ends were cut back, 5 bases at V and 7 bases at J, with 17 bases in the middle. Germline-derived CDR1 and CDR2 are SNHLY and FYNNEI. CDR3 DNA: TGTGCCAGCAGTTACCTTACAGGTGGAAGTGGCTACACCTTC. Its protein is CASSYLTGGSGYTF.

CDR3 residues: CASSQDPSLPEQYF. The CDR3 nucleotides read TGTGCCAGCAGCCAAGATCCATCCCTACCCGAGCAGTACTTC. The V gene is TRBV3-2, the J gene TRBJ2-7. TRBV3-2 corresponds to a pseudogene. The CDR3 totals 14 residues.

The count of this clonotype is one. CDR3 in amino acids: CAISWTDEKYEQYF. DNA of the CDR3: TGTGCCATCAGTTGGACAGACGAGAAATACGAGCAGTACTTC. V gene TRBV10-3 combines with J gene TRBJ2-7; TRBD1 might be the D (6 bases). There are 14 residues in the CDR3. Trimming stripped 5 bases from V and 4 bases from J, with 15 bases between. Looked up from germline, CDR1 is ENHRY and CDR2 is SYGVKD.

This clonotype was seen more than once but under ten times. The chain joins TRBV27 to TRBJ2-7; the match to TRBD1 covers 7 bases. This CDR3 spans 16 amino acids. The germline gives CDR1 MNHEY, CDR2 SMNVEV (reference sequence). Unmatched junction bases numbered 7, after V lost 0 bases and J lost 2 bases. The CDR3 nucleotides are TGTGCCAGCAGTTTATCGGTGGGTGACAGGGCCTACGAGCAGTACTTC. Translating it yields CASSLSVGDRAYEQYF.

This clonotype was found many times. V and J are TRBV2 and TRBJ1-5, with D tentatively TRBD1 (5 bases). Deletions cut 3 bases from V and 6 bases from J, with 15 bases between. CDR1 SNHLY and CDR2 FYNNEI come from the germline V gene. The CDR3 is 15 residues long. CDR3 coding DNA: TGTGCCAGCAGTGATCGGTCAGGGCTCACTCAGCCCCAGCATTTT. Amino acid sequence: CASSDRSGLTQPQHF.

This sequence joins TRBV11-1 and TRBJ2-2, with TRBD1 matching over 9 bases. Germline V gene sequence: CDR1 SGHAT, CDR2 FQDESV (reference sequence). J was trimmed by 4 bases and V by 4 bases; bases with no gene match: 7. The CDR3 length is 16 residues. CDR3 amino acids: CASSSLGQGSTGELFF. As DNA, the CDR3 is TGTGCCAGCAGCTCGCTAGGACAGGGGTCCACCGGGGAGCTGTTTTTT.

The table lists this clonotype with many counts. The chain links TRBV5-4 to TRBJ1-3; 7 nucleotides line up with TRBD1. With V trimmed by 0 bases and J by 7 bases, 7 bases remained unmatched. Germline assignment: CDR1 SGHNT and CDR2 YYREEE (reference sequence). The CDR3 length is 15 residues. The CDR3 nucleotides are TGTGCCAGCAGCTTGGTCGGTGACAGGGTCAACACCATATATTTT. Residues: CASSLVGDRVNTIYF. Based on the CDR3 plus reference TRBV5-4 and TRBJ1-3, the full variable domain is ETGVTQSPTHLIKTRGQQVTLRCSSQSGHNTVSWYQQALGQGPQFIFQYYREEENGRGNFPPRFSGLQFPNYSSELNVNALELDDSALYLCASSLVGDRVNTIYFGEGSWLTVV.

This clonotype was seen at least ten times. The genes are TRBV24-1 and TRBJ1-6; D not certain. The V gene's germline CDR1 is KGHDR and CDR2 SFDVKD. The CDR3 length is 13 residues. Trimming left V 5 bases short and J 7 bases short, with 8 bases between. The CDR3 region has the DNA TGTGCCACCAGTGGTTCCTCAAATTCACCCCTCCACTTT. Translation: CATSGSSNSPLHF.

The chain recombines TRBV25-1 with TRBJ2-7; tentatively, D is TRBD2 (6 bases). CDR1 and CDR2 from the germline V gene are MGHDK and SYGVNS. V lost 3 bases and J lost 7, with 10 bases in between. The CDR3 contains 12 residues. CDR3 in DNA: TGTGCCAGCAGTGACGGACTAAAAGAGCAGTACTTC. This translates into CASSDGLKEQYF.

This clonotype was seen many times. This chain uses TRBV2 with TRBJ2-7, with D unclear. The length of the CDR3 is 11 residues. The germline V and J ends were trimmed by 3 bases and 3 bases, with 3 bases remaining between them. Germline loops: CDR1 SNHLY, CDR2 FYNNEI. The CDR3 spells CASSDFYEQYF. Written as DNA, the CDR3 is TGTGCCAGCAGTGACTTCTACGAGCAGTACTTC.

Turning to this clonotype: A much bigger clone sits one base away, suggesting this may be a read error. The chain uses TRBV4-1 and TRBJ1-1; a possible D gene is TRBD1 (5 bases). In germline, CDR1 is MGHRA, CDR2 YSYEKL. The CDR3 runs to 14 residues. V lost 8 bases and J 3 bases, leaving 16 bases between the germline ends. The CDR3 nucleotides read TGCGCCAGCGGAACCAGGGTAAGGGACACTGAAGCTTTCTTT. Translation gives CASGTRVRDTEAFF.

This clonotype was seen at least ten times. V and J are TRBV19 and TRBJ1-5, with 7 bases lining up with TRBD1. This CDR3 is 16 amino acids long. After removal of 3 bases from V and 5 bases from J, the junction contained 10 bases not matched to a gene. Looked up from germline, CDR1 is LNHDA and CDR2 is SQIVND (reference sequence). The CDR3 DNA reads TGTGCCAGTAGTATCGGGGGACAGAGGCGGTATCAGCCCCAGCATTTT. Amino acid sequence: CASSIGGQRRYQPQHF.